This T cell receptor beta chain was sequenced for a study of cytomegalovirus exposure and HLA in healthy donors. Overall study: In an early release, HLA-typed donors contributed 77 million or so unique TCR sequences.

Primers included in the PCR were 60 Vbeta and 13 Jbeta primers. Method: immunoSEQ multiplex PCR; TCRdb's copy keeps in-frame clones and lacks some. The sample yields 100,000 to 150,000 clones, about 78% seen once. V gave up 4 bases and J gave up 8 bases; unmatched junction bases: 18. Germline V lookup: CDR1 SGHKS, CDR2 YYEKEE (reference sequence). The CDR3 covers 17 residues. Overall study results and limits: In an earlier analysis, in roughly 580 donors, most V segments appeared productive either ~87% or ~30% of the time. The likely explanation for a cluster of highly shared sequence variants was sequencing artifact.

With respect to this clone: Antigen: not known.

Everyone who donated was a healthy bone marrow donor. Material: PBMCs. This sequence originates from a female donor in good health and CMV-seronegative. The chain combines TRBV5-5 with TRBJ1-1, with 9 bases matching TRBD1. In nucleotides, the CDR3 is TGTGCCAGCAGCCTCACAGGGGGCCGCTCAAGGGGTATGGAAGCTTTCTTT. This codes for CASSLTGGRSRGMEAFF.